This TCR beta chain was sequenced during a study of T cells after somatic rescue of genetic block. TCRdb's copy holds only in-frame clones and misses some; the assay was immunoSEQ multiplex PCR. The table includes approximately 10,000 clones, 70% to 75% detected once. The CDR3 is 13 residues long. Per the germline V gene, CDR1 is SNHLY and CDR2 is FYNNEI. The V and J ends lost 6 bases and 4 bases respectively, with 12 bases between them. This receptor was identified in a boy younger than 18. Sequenced sample: peripheral blood mononuclear cells (PBMCs). The rearrangement joins TRBV2 to TRBJ1-1; D gene unclear. The CDR3 protein is CASRLPVGTEAFF. The CDR3 bases are TGTGCCAGCAGACTTCCAGTTGGCACTGAAGCTTTCTTT.